This T cell receptor beta chain was identified during a study of prognosis after radiotherapy for stage I lung cancer. Study-wide context: Among the enrolled patients, fewer than 15 had newly diagnosed primary stage I lung tumors, while 5 or 6 had oligometastatic NSCLC following surgical resection of the primary tumor. After radiotherapy, some 15 showed no significant progression while a few developed distant metastases (median about seven months).

V was clipped by 6 bases and J by 0 bases; unmatched bases: 16. The germline CDR1 and CDR2 sequences are DFQATT and SNEGSKA (reference sequence). The CDR3 is 19 residues long. This clonotype was seen many times. Two-round multiplex PCR on genomic DNA was the method by which TCR beta CDR3 was amplified. Primers targeting each individual TRBV and TRBJ gene were applied in first-round PCR. TCRdb re-analysed the multiplex PCR reads in MiXCR, keeping a single row per CDR3 protein. The repertoire holds some 34,000 distinct CDR3 sequences, with 32% as singletons. The patient cohort was node-negative on CT and PET/CT, with no prior chemotherapy, radiotherapy or other malignancies. Peripheral blood, around 6.4 milliliters per draw, was collected at each of two time points.

The chain recombines TRBV20-1 with TRBJ2-1; TRBD2 agrees at 11 bases. The material sequenced was PBMCs, taken before or after stereotactic body radiation therapy (not recorded which). This sequence was found in a donor of 50 years or more with non-small cell lung cancer. The CDR3 sequence: CSASPLAGGPFSSYNEQFF. CDR3 coding DNA: TGCAGTGCCAGCCCCCTAGCGGGGGGTCCCTTCAGCTCCTACAATGAGCAGTTCTTC.